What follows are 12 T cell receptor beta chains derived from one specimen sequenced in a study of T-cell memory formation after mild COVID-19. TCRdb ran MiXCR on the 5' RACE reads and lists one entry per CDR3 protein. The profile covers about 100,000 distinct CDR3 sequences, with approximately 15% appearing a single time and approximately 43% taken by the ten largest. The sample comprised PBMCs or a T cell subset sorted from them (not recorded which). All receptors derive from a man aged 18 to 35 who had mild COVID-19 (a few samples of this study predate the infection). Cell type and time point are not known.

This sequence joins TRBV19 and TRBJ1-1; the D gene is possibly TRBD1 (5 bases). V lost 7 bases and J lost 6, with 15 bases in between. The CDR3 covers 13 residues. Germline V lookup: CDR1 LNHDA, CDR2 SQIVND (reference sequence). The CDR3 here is CASTPLAGSEAFF. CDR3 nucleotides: TGTGCCAGTACTCCTCTCGCAGGGTCTGAAGCTTTCTTT.

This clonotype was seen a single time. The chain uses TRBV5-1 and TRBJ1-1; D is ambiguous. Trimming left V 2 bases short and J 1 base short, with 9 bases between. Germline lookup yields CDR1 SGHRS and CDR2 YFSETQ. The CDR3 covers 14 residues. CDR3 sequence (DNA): TGCGCCAGCAGCTTCCCTTTCGGGAACACTGAAGCTTTCTTT. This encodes CASSFPFGNTEAFF. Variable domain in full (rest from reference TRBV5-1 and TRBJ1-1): KAGVTQTPRYLIKTRGQQVTLSCSPISGHRSVSWYQQTPGQGLQFLFEYFSETQRNKGNFPGRFSGRQFSNSRSEMNVSTLELGDSALYLCASSFPFGNTEAFFGQGTRLTVV.

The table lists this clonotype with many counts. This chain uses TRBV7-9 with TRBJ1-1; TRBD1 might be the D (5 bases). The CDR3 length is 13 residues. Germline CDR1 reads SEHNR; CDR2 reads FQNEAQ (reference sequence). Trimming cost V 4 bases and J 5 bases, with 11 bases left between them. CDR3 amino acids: CASSSGGVTEAFF. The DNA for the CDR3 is TGTGCCAGCAGCTCCGGGGGGGTAACTGAAGCTTTCTTT.

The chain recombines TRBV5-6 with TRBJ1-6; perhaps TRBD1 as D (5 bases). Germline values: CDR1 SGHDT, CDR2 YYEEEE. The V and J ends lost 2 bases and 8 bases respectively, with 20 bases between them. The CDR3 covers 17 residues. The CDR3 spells CASSLSGGARGYSPLHF. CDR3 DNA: TGTGCCAGCAGCTTAAGCGGAGGGGCGCGGGGATATTCACCCCTCCACTTT. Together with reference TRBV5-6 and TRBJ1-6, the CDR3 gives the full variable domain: DAGVTQSPTHLIKTRGQQVTLRCSPKSGHDTVSWYQQALGQGPQFIFQYYEEEERQRGNFPDRFSGHQFPNYSSELNVNALLLGDSALYLCASSLSGGARGYSPLHFGNGTRLTVT.

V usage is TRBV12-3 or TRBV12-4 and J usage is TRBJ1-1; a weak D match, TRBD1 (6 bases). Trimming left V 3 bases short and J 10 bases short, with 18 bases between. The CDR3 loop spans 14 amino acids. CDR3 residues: CASSLRGERGRAFF. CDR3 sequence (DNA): TGTGCCAGCAGTTTGAGGGGGGAACGAGGGAGAGCTTTCTTT.

The CDR3: CASSMDRVGETQYF. The DNA for the CDR3 is TGTGCCAGCAGCATGGACAGGGTAGGAGAGACCCAGTACTTC. The V call is TRBV5-4, the J call TRBJ2-5; TRBD1 matches 8 bases. The CDR3 is 14 residues long. CDR1 and CDR2 (germline): SGHNT, YYREEE (reference sequence). The V segment lost 4 bases and the J segment 4 bases; nucleotides outside the gene matches: 6.

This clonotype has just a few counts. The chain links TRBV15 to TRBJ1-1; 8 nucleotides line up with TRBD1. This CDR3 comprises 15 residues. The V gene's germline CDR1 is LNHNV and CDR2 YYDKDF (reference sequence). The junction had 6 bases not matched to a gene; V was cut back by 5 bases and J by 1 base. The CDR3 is CATSFLGQGNTEAFF. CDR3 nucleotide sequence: TGTGCCACCAGCTTCCTCGGACAGGGGAACACTGAAGCTTTCTTT.

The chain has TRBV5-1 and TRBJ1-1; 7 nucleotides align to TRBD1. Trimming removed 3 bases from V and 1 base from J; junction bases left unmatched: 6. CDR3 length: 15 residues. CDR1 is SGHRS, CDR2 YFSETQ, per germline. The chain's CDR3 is CASSSGQDWNTEAFF. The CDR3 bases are TGCGCCAGCAGCTCCGGACAGGATTGGAACACTGAAGCTTTCTTT.

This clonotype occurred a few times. The CDR3: CASSLAGTASSYEQYF. The DNA for the CDR3 is TGCGCCAGCAGCTTGGCCGGCACTGCAAGCTCCTACGAGCAGTACTTC. The gene calls are TRBV5-1 and TRBJ2-7; unclear D gene. V was trimmed by 0 bases and J by 0 bases, leaving 13 bases between them. Germline V gives CDR1 SGHRS, CDR2 YFSETQ. The CDR3 loop spans 16 amino acids.

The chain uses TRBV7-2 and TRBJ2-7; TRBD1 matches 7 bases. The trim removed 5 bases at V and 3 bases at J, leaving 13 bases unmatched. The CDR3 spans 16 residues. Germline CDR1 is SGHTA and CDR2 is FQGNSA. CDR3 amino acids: CASSQGWGQRVYEQYF. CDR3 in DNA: TGTGCCAGCAGCCAAGGGTGGGGACAGAGAGTCTACGAGCAGTACTTC.

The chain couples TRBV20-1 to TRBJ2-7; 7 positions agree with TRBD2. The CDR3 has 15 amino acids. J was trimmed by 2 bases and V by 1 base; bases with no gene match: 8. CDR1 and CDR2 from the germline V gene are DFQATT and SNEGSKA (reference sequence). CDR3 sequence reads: CSARGSSGRPYEQYF. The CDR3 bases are TGCAGTGCTAGAGGGAGTAGCGGGCGCCCCTACGAGCAGTACTTC.

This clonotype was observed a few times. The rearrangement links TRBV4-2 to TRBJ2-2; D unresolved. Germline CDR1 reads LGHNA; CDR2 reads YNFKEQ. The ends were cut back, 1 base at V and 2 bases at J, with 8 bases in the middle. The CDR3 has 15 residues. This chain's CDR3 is CASSQASRNTGELFF. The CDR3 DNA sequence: TGTGCCAGCAGCCAAGCATCCCGAAACACCGGGGAGCTGTTTTTT.